This T cell receptor (beta chain) was found in a study of cytomegalovirus exposure and HLA in healthy donors. Study conclusions and caveats: In a later analysis, HLA-associated TCR beta chains were more clonally expanded than equally common others.

A remark on this clone: Its antigen is still unknown.

The CDR3 runs 15 residues. Per the germline V gene, CDR1 is SGHTA and CDR2 is FQGNSA. Trimming took 2 bases from V and 7 from J, leaving 12 bases between them. 13 Jbeta primers and 60 Vbeta primers were used for the PCR. The protocol was immunoSEQ multiplex PCR, while the TCRdb copy is restricted to in-frame clones and leaves out a portion. The listing records more than 130,000 clones. The clonotype originates from a man between 35 and 55 years old in good health and CMV-seronegative. This rearrangement joins TRBV7-2 to TRBJ1-6; a weak D match, TRBD1 (6 bases). The sequenced sample was PBMCs. CDR3 DNA sequence: TGTGCCAGCAGCTTAAGGGGGAAGGTGAATTCACCCCTCCACTTT. Its translation is CASSLRGKVNSPLHF. Using reference TRBV7-2 and TRBJ1-6 for the parts outside the CDR3, the full variable domain is GAGVSQSPSNKVTEKGKDVELRCDPISGHTALYWYRQSLGQGLEFLIYFQGNSAPDKSGLPSDRFSAERTGGSVSTLTIQRTQQEDSAVYLCASSLRGKVNSPLHFGNGTRLTVT.